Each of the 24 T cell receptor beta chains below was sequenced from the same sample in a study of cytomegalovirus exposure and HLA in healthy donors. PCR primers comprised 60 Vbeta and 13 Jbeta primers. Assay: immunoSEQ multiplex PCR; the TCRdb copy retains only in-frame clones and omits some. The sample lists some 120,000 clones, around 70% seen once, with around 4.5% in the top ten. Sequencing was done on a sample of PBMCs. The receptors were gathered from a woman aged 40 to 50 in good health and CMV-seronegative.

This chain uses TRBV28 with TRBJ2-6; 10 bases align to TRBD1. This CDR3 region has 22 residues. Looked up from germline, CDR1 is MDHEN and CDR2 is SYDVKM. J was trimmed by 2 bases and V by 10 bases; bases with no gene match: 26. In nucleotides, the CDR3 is TGTGCCACCCTCGGCAGGGACAGGGGCATCGTGGCCTCAAGCGCTGGGGCCAACGTCCTGACTTTC. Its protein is CATLGRDRGIVASSAGANVLTF.

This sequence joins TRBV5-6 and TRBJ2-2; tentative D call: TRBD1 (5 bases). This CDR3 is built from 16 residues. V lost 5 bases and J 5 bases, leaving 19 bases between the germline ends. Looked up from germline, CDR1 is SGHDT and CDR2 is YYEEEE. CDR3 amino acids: CASSPPLGEGTGELFF. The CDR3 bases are TGTGCCAGCAGTCCTCCCTTAGGGGAAGGAACCGGGGAGCTGTTTTTT.

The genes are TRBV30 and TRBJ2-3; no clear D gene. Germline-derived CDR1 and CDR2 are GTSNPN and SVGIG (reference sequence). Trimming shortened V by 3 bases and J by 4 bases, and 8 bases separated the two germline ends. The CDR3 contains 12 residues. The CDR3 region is CAWRVTADTQYF. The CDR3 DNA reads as TGTGCCTGGAGGGTAACGGCAGATACGCAGTATTTT.

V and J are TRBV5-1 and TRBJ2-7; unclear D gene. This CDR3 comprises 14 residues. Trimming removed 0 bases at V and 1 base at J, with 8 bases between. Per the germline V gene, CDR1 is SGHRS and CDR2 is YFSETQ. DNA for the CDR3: TGCGCCAGCAGCTTGGACAGTGTGTCCTACGAGCAGTACTTC. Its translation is CASSLDSVSYEQYF.

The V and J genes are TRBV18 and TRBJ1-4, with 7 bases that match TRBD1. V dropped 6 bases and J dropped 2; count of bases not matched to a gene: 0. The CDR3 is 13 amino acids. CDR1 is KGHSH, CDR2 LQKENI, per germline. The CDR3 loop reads CASSTGTNEKLFF. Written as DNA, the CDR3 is TGTGCCAGCTCGACAGGGACTAATGAAAAACTGTTTTTT.

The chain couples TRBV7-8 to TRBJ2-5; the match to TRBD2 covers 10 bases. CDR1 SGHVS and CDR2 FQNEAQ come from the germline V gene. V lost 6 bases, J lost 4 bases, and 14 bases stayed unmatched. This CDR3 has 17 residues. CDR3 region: CASSLTGSSSGRETQYF. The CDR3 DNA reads TGTGCCAGCAGTCTAACGGGCTCGTCTAGCGGGAGAGAGACCCAGTACTTC.

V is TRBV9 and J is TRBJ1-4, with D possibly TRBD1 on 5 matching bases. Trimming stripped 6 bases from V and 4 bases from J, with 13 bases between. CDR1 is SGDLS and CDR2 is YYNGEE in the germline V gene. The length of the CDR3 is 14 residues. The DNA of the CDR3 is TGTGCCAGCAACTTGGGGGGAATTAATGAAAAACTGTTTTTT. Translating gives CASNLGGINEKLFF.

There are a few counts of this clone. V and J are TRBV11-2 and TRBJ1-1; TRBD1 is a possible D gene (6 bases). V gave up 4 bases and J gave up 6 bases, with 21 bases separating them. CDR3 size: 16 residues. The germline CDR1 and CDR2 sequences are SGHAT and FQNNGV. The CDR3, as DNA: TGTGCCAGCAGCTCTAGACTCACGGACAGAAGCGCTGAAGCTTTCTTT. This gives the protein CASSSRLTDRSAEAFF.

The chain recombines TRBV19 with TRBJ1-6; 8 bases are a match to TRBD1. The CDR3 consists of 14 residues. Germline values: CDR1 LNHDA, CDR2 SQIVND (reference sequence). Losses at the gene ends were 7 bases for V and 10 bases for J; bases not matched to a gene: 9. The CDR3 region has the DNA TGTGCCAGTAATCAGCAGGGGGCGGAATCACCCCTCCACTTT. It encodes CASNQQGAESPLHF.

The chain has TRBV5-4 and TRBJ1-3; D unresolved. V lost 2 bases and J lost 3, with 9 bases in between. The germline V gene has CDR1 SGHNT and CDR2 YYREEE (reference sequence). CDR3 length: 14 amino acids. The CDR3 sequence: CASSFGSNGNTIYF. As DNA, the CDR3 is TGTGCCAGCAGCTTTGGGAGTAATGGAAACACCATATATTTT.

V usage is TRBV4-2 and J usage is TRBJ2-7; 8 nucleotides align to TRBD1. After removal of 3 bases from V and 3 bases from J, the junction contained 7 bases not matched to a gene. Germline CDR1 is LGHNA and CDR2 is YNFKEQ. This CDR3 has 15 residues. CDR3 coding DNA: TGTGCCAGCAGCCACACAGACAGGGGCGGCTACGAGCAGTACTTC. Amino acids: CASSHTDRGGYEQYF.

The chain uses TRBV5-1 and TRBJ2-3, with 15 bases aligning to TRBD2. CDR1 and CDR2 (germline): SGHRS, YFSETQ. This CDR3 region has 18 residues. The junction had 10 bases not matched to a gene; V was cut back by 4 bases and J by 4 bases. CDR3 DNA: TGCGCCAGCAGCCCTGGACTAGCGGGAGGGCAAGGTGCAGATACGCAGTATTTT. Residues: CASSPGLAGGQGADTQYF.

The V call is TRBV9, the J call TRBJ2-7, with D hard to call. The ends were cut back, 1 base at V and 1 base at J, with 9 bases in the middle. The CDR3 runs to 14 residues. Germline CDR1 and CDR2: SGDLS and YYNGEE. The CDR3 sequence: CASSVFTDSYEQYF. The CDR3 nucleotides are TGTGCCAGCAGCGTATTCACAGATTCCTACGAGCAGTACTTC.

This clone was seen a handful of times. This chain's CDR3 is CASSAAAGGASGELFF. As DNA, the CDR3 is TGTGCCAGCAGTGCAGCTGCAGGGGGCGCGAGCGGGGAGCTGTTTTTT. This chain connects TRBV6-4 to TRBJ2-2; TRBD1 matches 8 bases. V lost 4 bases, J lost 7 bases, and 11 bases stayed unmatched. Germline-derived CDR1 and CDR2 are MRHNA and SNTAGT. The CDR3 runs 16 residues.

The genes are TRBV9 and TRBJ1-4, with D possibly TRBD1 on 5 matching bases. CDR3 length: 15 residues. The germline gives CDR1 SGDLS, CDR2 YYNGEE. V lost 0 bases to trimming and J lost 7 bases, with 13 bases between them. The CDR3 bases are TGTGCCAGCAGCGTAGGCCGGTCCGGGGGTGAAAAACTGTTTTTT. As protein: CASSVGRSGGEKLFF. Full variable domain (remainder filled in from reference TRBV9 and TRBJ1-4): DSGVTQTPKHLITATGQRVTLRCSPRSGDLSVYWYQQSLDQGLQFLIQYYNGEERAKGNILERFSAQQFPDLHSELNLSSLELGDSALYFCASSVGRSGGEKLFFGSGTQLSVL.

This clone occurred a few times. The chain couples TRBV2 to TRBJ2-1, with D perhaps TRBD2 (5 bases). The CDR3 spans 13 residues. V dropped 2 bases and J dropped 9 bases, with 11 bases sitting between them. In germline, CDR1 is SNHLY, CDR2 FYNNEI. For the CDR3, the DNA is TGTGCCAGCAGTGAACAGTTCCGGGGTGAGCAGTTCTTC. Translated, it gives CASSEQFRGEQFF.

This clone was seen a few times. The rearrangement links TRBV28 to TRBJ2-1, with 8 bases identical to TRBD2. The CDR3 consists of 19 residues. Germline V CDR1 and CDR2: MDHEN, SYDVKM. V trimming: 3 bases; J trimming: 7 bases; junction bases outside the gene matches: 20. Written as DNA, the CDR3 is TGTGCCAGCAGTTTTGGGACGTGGAAGCGGGAGACCGTGGGGAATGAGCAGTTCTTC. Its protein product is CASSFGTWKRETVGNEQFF.

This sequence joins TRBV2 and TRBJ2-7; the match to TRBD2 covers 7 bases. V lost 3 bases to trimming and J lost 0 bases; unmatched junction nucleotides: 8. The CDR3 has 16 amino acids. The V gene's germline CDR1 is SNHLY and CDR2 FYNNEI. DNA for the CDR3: TGTGCCAGCAGTGATCGGCTAGCGGCCCTCTCCTACGAGCAGTACTTC. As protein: CASSDRLAALSYEQYF. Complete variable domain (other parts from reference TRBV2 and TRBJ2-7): EPEVTQTPSHQVTQMGQEVILRCVPISNHLYFYWYRQILGQKVEFLVSFYNNEISEKSEIFDDQFSVERPDGSNFTLKIRSTKLEDSAMYFCASSDRLAALSYEQYFGPGTRLTVT.

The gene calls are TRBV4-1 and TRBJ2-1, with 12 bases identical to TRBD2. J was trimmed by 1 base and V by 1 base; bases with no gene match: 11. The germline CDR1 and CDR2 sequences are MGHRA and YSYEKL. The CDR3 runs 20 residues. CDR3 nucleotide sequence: TGCGCCAGCAGCCAAGTCAGGGCGACTAGCGGGAGAGTTTCCTACAATGAGCAGTTCTTC. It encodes CASSQVRATSGRVSYNEQFF.

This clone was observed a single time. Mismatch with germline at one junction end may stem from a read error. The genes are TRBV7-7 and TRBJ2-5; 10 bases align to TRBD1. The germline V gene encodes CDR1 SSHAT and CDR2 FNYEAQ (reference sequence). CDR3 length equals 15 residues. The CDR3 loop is CASSLDGQGGETQYF. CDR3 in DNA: TGTGCTAGCAGCTTAGACGGACAGGGGGGGGAGACCCAGTACTTC.

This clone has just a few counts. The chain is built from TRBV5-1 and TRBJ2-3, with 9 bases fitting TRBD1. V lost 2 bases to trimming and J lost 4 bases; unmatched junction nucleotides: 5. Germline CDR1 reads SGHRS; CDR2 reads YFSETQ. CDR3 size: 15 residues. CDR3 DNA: TGCGCCAGCAGCTTCGGGACAGGGTTTGCAGATACGCAGTATTTT. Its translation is CASSFGTGFADTQYF.

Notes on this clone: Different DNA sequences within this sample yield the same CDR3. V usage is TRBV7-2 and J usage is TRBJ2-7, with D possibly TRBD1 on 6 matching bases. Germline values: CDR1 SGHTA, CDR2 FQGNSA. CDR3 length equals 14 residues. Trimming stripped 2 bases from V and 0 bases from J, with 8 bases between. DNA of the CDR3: TGTGCCAGCAGCTTAACAGGGAGCTCCTACGAGCAGTACTTC. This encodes CASSLTGSSYEQYF.

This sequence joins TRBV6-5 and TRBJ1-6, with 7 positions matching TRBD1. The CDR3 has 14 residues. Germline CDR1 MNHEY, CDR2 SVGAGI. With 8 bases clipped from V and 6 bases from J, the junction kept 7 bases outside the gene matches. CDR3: CASHRGQFNSPLHF. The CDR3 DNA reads TGTGCCAGCCACCGGGGACAGTTTAATTCACCCCTCCACTTT.

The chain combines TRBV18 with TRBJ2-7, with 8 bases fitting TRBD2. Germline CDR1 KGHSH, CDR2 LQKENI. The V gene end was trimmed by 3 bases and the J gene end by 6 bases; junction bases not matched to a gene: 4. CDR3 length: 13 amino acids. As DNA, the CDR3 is TGTGCCAGCTCACCCCCCGCGGGAGGCGAGCAGTACTTC. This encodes CASSPPAGGEQYF.